What follows is one T cell receptor (beta chain) and its context. Its antigen is unidentified. The germline V gene encodes CDR1 SGHRS and CDR2 YFSETQ. The CDR3 length is 15 residues. Trimming removed 0 bases at V and 2 bases at J, with 9 bases between. TCRdb's table, derived via immunoSEQ multiplex PCR, lists solely in-frame clones and lacks some. The sample yields around 140,000 clones, approximately 90% seen once. The source of the sample is a study of T cell responses to AZD1222 COVID-19 vaccine. Overall study context: Second-dose groups at about 4 or about 12 weeks were pooled. Study-wide findings and caveats: Sampling that yielded the repertoires occurred only after the peak T cell response.

Here the sequenced sample was peripheral blood, taken on day 0 of AZD1222 vaccination. The clonotype was recovered from an adult in good health. The rearrangement uses TRBV5-1 and TRBJ2-1; D not certain. The CDR3 reads CASSLVTDAYNEQFF. The DNA for the CDR3 is TGCGCCAGCAGCTTGGTGACGGACGCCTACAATGAGCAGTTCTTC.